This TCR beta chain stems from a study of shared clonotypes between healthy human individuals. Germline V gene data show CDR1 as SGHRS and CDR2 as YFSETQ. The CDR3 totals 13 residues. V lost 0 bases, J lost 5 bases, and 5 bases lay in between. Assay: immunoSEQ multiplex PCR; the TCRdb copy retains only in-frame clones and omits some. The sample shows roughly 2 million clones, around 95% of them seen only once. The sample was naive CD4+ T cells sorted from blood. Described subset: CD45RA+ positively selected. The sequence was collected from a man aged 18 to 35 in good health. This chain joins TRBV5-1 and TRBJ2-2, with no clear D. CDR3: CASSLVYTGELFF. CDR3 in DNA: TGCGCCAGCAGCTTGGTTTATACCGGGGAGCTGTTTTTT.